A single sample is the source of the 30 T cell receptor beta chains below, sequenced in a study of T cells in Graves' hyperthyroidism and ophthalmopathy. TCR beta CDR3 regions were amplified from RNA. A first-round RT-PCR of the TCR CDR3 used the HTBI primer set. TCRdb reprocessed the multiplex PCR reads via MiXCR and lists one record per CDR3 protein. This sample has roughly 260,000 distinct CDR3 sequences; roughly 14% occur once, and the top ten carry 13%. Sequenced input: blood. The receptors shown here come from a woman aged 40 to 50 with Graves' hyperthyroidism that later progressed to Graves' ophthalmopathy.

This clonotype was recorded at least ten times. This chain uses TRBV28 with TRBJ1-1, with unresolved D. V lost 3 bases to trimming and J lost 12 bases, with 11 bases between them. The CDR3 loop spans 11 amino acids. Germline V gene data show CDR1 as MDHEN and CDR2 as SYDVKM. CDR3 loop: CASSLVQRSFF. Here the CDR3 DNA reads TGTGCCAGCAGTTTGGTACAGAGGTCTTTCTTT. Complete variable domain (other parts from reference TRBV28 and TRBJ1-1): DVKVTQSSRYLVKRTGEKVFLECVQDMDHENMFWYRQDPGLGLRLIYFSYDVKMKEKGDIPEGYSVSREKKERFSLILESASTNQTSMYLCASSLVQRSFFGQGTRLTVV.

The CDR3 region has the DNA TGTGCTAGTGGTTTGCGCGGAACGAGCTCCTACAATGAGCAGTTCTTC. Amino acids: CASGLRGTSSYNEQFF. The chain has TRBV12-5 and TRBJ2-1; no clear D. V was pared by 2 bases and J by 0 bases, with 11 bases between. The germline V gene has CDR1 LGHNT and CDR2 FRNRAP. The CDR3 is made up of 16 amino acids.

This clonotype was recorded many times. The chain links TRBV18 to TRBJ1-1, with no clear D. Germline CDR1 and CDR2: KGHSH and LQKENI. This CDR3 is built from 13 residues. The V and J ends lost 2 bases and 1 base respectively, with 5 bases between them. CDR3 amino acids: CASSPKGNTEAFF. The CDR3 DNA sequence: TGTGCCAGCTCACCAAAGGGGAACACTGAAGCTTTCTTT.

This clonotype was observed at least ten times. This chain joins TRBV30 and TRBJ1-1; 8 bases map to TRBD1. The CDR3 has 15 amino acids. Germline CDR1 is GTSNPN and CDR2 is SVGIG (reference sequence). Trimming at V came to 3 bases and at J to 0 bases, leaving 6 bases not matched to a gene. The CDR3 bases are TGTGCCTGGAGGGGACAGGTACACATGAACACTGAAGCTTTCTTT. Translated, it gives CAWRGQVHMNTEAFF. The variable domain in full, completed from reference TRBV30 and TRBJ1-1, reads SQTIHQWPATLVQPVGSPLSLECTVEGTSNPNLYWYRQAAGRGLQLLFYSVGIGQISSEVPQNLSASRPQDRQFILSSKKLLLSDSGFYLCAWRGQVHMNTEAFFGQGTRLTVV.

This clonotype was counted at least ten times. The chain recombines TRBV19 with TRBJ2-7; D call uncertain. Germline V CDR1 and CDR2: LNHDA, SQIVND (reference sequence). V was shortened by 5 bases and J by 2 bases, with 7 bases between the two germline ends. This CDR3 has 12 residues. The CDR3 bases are TGTGCCAGTAGTCAACGCCCCTACGAGCAGTACTTC. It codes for CASSQRPYEQYF.

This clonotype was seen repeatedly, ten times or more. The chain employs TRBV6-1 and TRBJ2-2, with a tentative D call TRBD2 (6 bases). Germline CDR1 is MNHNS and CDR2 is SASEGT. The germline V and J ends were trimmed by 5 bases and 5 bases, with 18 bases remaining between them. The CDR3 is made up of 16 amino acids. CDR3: CASSYYPLRGTGELFF. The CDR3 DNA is TGTGCCAGCAGTTATTATCCCCTACGGGGGACCGGGGAGCTGTTTTTT.

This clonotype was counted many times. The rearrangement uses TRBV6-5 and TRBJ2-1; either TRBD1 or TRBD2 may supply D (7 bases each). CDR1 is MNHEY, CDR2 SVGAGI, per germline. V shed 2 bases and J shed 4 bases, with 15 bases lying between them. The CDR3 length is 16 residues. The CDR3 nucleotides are TGTGCCAGCAGTTACGTCCCCAGGGGGGGGTACAATGAGCAGTTCTTC. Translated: CASSYVPRGGYNEQFF.

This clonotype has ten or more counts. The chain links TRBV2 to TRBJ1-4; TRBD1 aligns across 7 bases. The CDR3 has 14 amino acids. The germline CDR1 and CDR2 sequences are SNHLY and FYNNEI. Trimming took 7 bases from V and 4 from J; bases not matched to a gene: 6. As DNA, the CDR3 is TGTGCCAGCAACACGGGACAGTTTAATGAAAAACTGTTTTTT. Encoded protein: CASNTGQFNEKLFF. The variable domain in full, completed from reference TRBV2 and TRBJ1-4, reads EPEVTQTPSHQVTQMGQEVILRCVPISNHLYFYWYRQILGQKVEFLVSFYNNEISEKSEIFDDQFSVERPDGSNFTLKIRSTKLEDSAMYFCASNTGQFNEKLFFGSGTQLSVL.

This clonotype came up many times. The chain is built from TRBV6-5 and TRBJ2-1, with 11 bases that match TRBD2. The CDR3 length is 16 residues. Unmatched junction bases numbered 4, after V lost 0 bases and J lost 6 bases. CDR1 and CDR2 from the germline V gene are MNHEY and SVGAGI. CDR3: CASSYSKTSGINEQFF. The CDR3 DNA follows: TGTGCCAGCAGTTACTCGAAGACTAGCGGGATCAATGAGCAGTTCTTC.

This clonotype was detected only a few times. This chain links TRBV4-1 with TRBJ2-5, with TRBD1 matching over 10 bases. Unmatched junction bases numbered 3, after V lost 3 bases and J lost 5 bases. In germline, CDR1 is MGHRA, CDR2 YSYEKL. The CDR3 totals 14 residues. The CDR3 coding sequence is TGCGCCAGCAGCCAGTCGGACAGGGGGGAGACCCAGTACTTC. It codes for CASSQSDRGETQYF.

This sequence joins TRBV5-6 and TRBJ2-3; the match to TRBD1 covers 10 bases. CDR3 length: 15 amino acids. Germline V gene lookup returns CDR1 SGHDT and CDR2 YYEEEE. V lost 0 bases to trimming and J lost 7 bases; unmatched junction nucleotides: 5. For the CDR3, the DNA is TGTGCCAGCAGCTTGGCCGGGACAGGGGCTTATACGCAGTATTTT. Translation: CASSLAGTGAYTQYF.

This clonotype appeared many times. The CDR3 sequence is CAIRERQEGTEAFF. The CDR3, as DNA: TGTGCCATCAGGGAGCGGCAGGAGGGAACTGAAGCTTTCTTT. V gene TRBV10-3 combines with J gene TRBJ1-1; D unclear. The CDR3 length is 14 residues. V shed 6 bases and J shed 5 bases, with 16 bases lying between them. Per germline, CDR1 ENHRY and CDR2 SYGVKD.

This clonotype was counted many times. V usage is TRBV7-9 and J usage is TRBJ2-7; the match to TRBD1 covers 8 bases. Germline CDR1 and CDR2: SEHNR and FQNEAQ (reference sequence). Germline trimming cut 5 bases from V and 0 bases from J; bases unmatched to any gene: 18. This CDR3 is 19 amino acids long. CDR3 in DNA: TGTGCCAGCAGCCCCAGACAGGGGAAGACCTCCCGGAGCTCCTACGAGCAGTACTTC. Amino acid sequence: CASSPRQGKTSRSSYEQYF.

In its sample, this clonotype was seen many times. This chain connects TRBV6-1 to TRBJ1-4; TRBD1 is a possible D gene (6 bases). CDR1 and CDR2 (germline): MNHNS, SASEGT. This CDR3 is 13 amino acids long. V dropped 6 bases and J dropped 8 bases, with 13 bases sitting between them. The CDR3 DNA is TGTGCCAGCAGGGCACAGGGTTGGGAAAAACTGTTTTTT. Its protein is CASRAQGWEKLFF.

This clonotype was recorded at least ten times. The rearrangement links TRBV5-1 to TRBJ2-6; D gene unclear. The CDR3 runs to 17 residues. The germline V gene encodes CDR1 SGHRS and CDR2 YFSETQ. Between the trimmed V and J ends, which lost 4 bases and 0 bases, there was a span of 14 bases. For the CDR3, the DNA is TGCGCCAGCAGCCCCAACAGCCGGAGCTCTGGGGCCAACGTCCTGACTTTC. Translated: CASSPNSRSSGANVLTF.

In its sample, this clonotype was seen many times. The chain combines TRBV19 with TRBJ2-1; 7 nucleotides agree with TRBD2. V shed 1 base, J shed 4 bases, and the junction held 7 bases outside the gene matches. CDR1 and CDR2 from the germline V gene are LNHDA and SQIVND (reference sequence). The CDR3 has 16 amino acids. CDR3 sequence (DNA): TGTGCCAGTAGTATAGGGGGGAGGGCCGGGTACAATGAGCAGTTCTTC. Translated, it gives CASSIGGRAGYNEQFF.

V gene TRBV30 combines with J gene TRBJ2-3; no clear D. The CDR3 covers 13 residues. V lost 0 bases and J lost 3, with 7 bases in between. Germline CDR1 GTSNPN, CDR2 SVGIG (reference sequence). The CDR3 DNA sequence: TGTGCCTGGAGTGTAGGAGAAACAGATACGCAGTATTTT. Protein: CAWSVGETDTQYF.

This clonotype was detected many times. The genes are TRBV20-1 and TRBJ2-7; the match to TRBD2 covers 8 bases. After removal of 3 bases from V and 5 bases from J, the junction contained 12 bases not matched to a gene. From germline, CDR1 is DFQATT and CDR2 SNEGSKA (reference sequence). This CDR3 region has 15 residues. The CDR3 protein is CSARVRKSGSNEQYF. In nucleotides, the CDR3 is TGCAGTGCTAGGGTTAGGAAAAGCGGGAGTAACGAGCAGTACTTC.

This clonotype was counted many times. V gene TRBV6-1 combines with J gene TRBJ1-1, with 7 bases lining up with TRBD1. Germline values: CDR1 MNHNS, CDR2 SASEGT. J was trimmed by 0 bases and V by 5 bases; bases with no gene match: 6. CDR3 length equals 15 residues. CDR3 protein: CASSPRTGMNTEAFF. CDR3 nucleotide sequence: TGTGCCAGCAGTCCAAGGACAGGTATGAACACTGAAGCTTTCTTT.

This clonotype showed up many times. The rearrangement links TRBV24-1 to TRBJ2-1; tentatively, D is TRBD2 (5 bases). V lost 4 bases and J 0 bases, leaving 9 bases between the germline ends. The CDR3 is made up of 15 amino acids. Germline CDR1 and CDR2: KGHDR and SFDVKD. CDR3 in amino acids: CATSDLGSSYNEQFF. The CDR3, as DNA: TGTGCCACCAGTGACTTAGGGAGCTCCTACAATGAGCAGTTCTTC.

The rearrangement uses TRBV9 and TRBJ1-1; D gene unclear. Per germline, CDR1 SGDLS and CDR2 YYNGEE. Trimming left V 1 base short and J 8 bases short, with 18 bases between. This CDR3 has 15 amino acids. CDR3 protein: CASSVSNSPHKEAFF. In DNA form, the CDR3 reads TGTGCCAGCAGCGTAAGCAACAGTCCCCATAAAGAAGCTTTCTTT.

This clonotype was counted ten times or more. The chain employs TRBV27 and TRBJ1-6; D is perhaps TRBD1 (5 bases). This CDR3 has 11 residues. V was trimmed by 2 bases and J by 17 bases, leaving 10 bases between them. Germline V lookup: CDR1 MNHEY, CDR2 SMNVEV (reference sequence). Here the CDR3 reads CASSLGGVIHF. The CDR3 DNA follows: TGTGCCAGCAGTTTAGGGGGAGTAATCCACTTT.

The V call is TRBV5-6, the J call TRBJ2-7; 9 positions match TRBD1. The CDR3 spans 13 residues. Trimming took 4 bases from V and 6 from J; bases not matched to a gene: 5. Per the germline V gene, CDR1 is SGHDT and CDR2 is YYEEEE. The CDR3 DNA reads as TGTGCCAGCAGCACCGGGACAGGGAGCGAGCAGTACTTC. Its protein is CASSTGTGSEQYF.

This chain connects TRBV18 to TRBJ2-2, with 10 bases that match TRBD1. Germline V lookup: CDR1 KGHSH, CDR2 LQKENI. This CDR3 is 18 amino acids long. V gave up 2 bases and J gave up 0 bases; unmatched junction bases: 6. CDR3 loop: CASSPGVGQGANTGELFF. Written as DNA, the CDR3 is TGTGCCAGCTCACCAGGAGTTGGACAGGGGGCGAACACCGGGGAGCTGTTTTTT.

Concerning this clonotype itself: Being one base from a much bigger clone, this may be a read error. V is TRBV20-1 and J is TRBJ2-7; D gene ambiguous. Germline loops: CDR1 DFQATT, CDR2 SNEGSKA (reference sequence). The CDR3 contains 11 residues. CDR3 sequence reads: CSSPFVYEQYF. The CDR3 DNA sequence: TGCAGCTCGCCTTTTGTTTACGAGCAGTACTTC.

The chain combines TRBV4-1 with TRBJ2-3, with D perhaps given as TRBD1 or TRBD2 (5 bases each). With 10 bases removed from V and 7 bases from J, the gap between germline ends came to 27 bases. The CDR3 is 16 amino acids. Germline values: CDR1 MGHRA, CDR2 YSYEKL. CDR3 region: CATKTGVGAGDNTQYF. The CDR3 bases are TGCGCCACCAAAACAGGAGTGGGAGCCGGTGATAATACGCAGTATTTT.

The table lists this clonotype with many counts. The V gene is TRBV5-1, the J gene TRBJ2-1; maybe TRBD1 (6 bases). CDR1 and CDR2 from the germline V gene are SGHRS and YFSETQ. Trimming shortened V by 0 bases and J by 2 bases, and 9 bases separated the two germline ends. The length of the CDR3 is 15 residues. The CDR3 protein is CASSLDGQTYNEQFF. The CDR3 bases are TGCGCCAGCAGCTTGGACGGACAGACCTACAATGAGCAGTTCTTC.

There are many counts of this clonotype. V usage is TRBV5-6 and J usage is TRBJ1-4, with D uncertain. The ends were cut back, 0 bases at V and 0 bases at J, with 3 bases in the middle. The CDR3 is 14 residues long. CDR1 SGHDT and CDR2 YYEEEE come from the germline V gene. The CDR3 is CASSLEATNEKLFF. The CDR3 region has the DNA TGTGCCAGCAGCTTGGAAGCAACTAATGAAAAACTGTTTTTT.

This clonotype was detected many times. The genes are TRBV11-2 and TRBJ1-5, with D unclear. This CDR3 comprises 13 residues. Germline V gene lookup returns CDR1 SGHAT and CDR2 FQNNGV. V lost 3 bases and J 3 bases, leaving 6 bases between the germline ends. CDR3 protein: CASSFTDNQPQHF. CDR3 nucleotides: TGTGCCAGCAGCTTTACAGACAATCAGCCCCAGCATTTT.

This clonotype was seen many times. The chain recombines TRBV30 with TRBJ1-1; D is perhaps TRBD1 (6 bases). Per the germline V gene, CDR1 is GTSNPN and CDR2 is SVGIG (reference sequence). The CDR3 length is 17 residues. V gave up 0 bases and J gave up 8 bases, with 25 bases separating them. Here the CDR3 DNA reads TGTGCCTGGAGTGTACATCCCGGGACACTGAAGGGCCGCGAAGCTTTCTTT. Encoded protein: CAWSVHPGTLKGREAFF.